This entry describes one T cell receptor (beta chain). Its antigen is not identified. This entry comes from a study of T cell responses to AZD1222 COVID-19 vaccine. General study results and limits: Donors in the cohort were predominantly white British and more often female, and clonal diversity was possibly underestimated. With two AZD1222 doses given, Spike-specific TCR breadth and depth both rose. Baseline serology detected seropositivity in only a handful of AZD1222 recipients.

Germline V lookup: CDR1 KGHSH, CDR2 LQKENI. The CDR3 length is 14 residues. Unmatched junction bases numbered 10, after V lost 4 bases and J lost 7 bases. Method: immunoSEQ multiplex PCR; TCRdb's copy keeps in-frame clones and lacks some. The table lists around 99,000 clones, more than 90% of them singletons. The rearrangement links TRBV18 to TRBJ2-7, with TRBD1 identical over 7 bases. The starting material was peripheral blood, obtained on day 0 of AZD1222 vaccination. The TCR comes from an adult in good health. Written as DNA, the CDR3 is TGTGCCAGCTCACTGGGACAGATGCGTTTGGAGCAGTACTTC. This sequence encodes CASSLGQMRLEQYF.